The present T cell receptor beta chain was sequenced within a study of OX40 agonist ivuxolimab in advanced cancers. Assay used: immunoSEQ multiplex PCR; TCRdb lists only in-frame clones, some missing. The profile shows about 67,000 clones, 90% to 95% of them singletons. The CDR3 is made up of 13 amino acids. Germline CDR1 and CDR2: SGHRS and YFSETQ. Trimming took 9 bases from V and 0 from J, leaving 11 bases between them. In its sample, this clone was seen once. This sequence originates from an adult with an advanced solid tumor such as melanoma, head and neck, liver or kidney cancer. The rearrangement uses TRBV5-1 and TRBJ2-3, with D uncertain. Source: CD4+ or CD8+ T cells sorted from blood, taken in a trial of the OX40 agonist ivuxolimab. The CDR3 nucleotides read TGCGCCACCTCGCCCGTTAGCACAGATACGCAGTATTTT. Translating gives CATSPVSTDTQYF.